This T cell receptor beta chain was sequenced during a study of blood T cell repertoires in COVID-19. Overall study: The United States, Italy and Spain provided the acute and convalescent COVID-19 samples. T cells, B-cell-depleted T cells, or PBMCs provided the cDNA or gDNA that served as material.

Source study methods: Researchers report that nucleated cell counts were estimated from reference gene primer amplification. Sequencing used immunoSEQ multiplex PCR; TCRdb keeps in-frame clones, though not all of them. The DNA was the basis for D and trimming; V, J and clone size are from that table. The sample records over 95,000 clones, roughly 84% being singletons. This clone has a handful of counts. This TCR derives from an older woman with acute or convalescent COVID-19. Sequencing was carried out using peripheral blood.

The CDR3: CASSFGILYGYTF. As DNA, the CDR3 is TGTGCCAGCAGTTTCGGGATCCTCTATGGCTACACCTTC. The rearrangement uses TRBV28 and TRBJ1-2; D is unclear. Looked up from germline, CDR1 is MDHEN and CDR2 is SYDVKM. The CDR3 runs 13 residues. Trimming stripped 3 bases from V and 4 bases from J, with 9 bases between.